What follows is one T cell receptor beta chain and its context. Its specificity is unknown. The sample belongs to a study of monozygotic twins with inflammatory bowel disease. General study results and limits: Patients with IBD had less TCRbeta diversity (inverse Simpson) than their healthy co-twins. Healthy twins showed more clonotype sharing with others than IBD patients, especially patients with disease activity. Differences in immunosuppressive treatment may have been a source of added variability in patient repertoires.

After re-calling the 5' RACE reads, TCRdb lists one entry per CDR3 protein, DNA absent. The repertoire table contains about 450,000 distinct CDR3 sequences. The receptor comes from a human donor with ulcerative colitis or Crohn's disease, or a healthy co-twin of an affected twin (not recorded which). The sequenced material came from blood.

The CDR3 region is CASSPWVGTDTQYF. The chain uses TRBV4-2 and TRBJ2-3. Per the germline V gene, CDR1 is LGHNA and CDR2 is YNFKEQ. This CDR3 is 14 amino acids long.